Only a few counts were recorded for the clone carrying this T cell receptor beta chain. This sample is part of a study of T cells in localized non-small cell lung cancer. Generated by immunoSEQ multiplex PCR, the TCRdb table keeps only in-frame clones and is missing some. The sample shows around 64,000 clones, 81% of them seen only once. CDR3 length: 12 amino acids. Germline V gene lookup returns CDR1 SEHNR and CDR2 FQNEAQ (reference sequence). The V end was cut by 5 bases, the J end by 5 bases, with 8 bases between. This receptor was obtained from a man aged 35-75 years with stage II lung adenocarcinoma. The sample here was PBMCs, taken before any cancer treatment. J is TRBJ2-3 and V is TRBV7-9; D unresolved. The CDR3 bases are TGTGCCAGCAGCCCGCCAGGAGATACGCAGTATTTT. This sequence encodes CASSPPGDTQYF.